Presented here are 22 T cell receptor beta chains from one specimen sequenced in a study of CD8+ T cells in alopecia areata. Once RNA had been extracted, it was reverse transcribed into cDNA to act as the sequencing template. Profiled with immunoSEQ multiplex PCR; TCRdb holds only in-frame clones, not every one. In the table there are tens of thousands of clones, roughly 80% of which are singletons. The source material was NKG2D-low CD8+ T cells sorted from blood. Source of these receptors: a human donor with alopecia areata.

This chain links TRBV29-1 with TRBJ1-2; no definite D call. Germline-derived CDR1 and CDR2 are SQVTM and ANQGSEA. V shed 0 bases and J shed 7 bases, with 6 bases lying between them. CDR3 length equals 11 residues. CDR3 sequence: CSVEDLGGYTF. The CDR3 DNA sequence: TGCAGCGTTGAAGATCTCGGTGGCTACACCTTC.

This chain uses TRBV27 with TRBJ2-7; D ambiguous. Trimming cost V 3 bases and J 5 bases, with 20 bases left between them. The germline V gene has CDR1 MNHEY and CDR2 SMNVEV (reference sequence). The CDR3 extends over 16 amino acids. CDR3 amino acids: CASSFSPAQFLDEQYF. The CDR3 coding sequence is TGTGCCAGCAGTTTCTCGCCAGCCCAGTTCCTGGACGAGCAGTACTTC.

The DNA of the CDR3 is TGTGCCAGCAGTATCCCAGGTCGAGCCTACGAGCAGTACTTC. It codes for CASSIPGRAYEQYF. V gene TRBV27 combines with J gene TRBJ2-7, with no clear D. CDR1 and CDR2 from the germline V gene are MNHEY and SMNVEV (reference sequence). Trimming removed 5 bases from V and 2 bases from J, with 13 bases in between. The CDR3 has 14 residues.

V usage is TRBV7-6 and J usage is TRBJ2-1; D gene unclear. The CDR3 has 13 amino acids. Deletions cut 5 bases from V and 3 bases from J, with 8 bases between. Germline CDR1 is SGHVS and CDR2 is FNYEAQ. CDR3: CASSPPLYNEQFF. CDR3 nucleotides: TGTGCCAGCAGCCCACCCCTCTACAATGAGCAGTTCTTC. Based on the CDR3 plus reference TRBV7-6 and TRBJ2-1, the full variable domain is GAGVSQSPRYKVTKRGQDVALRCDPISGHVSLYWYRQALGQGPEFLTYFNYEAQQDKSGLPNDRFSAERPEGSISTLTIQRTEQRDSAMYRCASSPPLYNEQFFGPGTRLTVL.

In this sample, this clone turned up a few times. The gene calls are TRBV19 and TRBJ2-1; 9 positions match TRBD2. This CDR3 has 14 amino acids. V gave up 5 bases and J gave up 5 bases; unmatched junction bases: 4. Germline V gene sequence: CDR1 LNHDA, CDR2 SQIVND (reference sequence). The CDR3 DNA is TGTGCCAGTAGTGCGGGAGGGATTGACAATGAGCAGTTCTTC. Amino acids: CASSAGGIDNEQFF.

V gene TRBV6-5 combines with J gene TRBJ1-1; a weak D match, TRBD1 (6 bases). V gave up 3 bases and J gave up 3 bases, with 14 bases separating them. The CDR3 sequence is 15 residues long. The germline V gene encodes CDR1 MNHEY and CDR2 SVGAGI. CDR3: CASSYGQRLYTEAFF. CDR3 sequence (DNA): TGTGCCAGCAGTTATGGACAGAGATTATACACTGAAGCTTTCTTT.

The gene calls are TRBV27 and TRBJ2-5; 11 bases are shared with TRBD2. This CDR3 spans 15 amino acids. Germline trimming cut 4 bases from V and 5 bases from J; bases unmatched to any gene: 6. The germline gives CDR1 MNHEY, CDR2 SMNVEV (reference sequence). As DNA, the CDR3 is TGTGCCAGCAGTTCCCTGACTAGCGGGGACGAGACCCAGTACTTC. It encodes CASSSLTSGDETQYF.

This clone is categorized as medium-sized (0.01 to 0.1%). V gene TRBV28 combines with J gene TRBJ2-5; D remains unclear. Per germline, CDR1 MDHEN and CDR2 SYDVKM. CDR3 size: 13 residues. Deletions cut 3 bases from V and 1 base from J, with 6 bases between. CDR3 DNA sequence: TGTGCCAGCAGTTTTTTGGGCCAAGAGACCCAGTACTTC. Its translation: CASSFLGQETQYF.

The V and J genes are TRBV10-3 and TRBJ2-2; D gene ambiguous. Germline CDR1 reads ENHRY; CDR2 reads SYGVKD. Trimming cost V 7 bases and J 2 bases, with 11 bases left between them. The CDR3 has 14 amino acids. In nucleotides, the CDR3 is TGTGCCATCAATGGTGACGAAAACACCGGGGAGCTGTTTTTT. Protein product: CAINGDENTGELFF.

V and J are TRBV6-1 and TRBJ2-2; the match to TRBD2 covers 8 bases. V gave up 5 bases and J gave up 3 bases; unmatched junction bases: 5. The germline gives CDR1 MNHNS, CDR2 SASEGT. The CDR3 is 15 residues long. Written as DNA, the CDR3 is TGTGCCAGCAGTCCGGGAGGGGGTGACACCGGGGAGCTGTTTTTT. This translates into CASSPGGGDTGELFF.

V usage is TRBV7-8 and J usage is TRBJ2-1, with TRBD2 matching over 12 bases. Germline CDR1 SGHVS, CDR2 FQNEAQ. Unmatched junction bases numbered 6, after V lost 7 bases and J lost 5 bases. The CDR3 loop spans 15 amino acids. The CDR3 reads CASIKRTSGDNEQFF. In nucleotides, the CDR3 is TGTGCCAGCATAAAAAGGACTAGCGGGGACAATGAGCAGTTCTTC.

The CDR3 coding sequence is TGTGCCAGCAGCCCAGGGGACAGCTCCTACAATGAGCAGTTCTTC. It encodes CASSPGDSSYNEQFF. The chain is built from TRBV7-9 and TRBJ2-1, with 7 bases that match TRBD1. Germline V lookup: CDR1 SEHNR, CDR2 FQNEAQ (reference sequence). Trimming cost V 5 bases and J 0 bases; bases outside gene matches: 4. The CDR3 is made up of 15 amino acids.

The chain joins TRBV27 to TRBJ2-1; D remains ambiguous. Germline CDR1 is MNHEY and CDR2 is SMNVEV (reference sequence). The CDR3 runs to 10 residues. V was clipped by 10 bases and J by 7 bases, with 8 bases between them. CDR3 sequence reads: CATGRNEQFF. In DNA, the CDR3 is TGTGCCACCGGACGGAATGAGCAGTTCTTC.

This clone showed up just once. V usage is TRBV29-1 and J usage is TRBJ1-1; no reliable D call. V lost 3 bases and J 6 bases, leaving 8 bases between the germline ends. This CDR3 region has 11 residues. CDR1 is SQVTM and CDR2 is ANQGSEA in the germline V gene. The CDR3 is CSVEGLSEAFF. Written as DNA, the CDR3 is TGCAGCGTTGAGGGTTTGTCTGAAGCTTTCTTT.

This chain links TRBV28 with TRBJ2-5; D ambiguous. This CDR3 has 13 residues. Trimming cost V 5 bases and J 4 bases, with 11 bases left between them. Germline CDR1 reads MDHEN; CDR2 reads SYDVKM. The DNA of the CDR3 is TGTGCCAGCAGTGTTCTTGGAGTAGAGACCCAGTACTTC. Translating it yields CASSVLGVETQYF.

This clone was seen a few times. The CDR3: CASSQEDTTSTDTQYF. The CDR3, as DNA: TGCGCCAGCAGCCAAGAAGACACAACTAGCACAGATACGCAGTATTTT. The chain has TRBV4-3 and TRBJ2-3; the D is unclear. V was shortened by 0 bases and J by 0 bases, with 10 bases between the two germline ends. This CDR3 comprises 16 residues. Germline V CDR1 and CDR2: LGHNA, YSLEER.

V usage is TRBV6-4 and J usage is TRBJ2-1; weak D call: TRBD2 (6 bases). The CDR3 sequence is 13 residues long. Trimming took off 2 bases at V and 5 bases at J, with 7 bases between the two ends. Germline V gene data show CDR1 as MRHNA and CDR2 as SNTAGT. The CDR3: CASSDRGNNEQFF. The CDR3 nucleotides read TGTGCCAGCAGTGACCGGGGGAACAATGAGCAGTTCTTC.

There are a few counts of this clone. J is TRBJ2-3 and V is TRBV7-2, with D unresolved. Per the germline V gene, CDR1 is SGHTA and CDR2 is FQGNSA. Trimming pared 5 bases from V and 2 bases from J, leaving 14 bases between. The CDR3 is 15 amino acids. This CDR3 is CASSPSRFNTDTQYF. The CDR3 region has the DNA TGTGCCAGCAGCCCTTCTCGGTTTAACACAGATACGCAGTATTTT.

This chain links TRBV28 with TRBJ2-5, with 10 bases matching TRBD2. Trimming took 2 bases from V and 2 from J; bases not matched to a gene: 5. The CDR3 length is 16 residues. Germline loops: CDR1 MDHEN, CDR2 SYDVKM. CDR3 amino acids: CASSLSLAGAQETQYF. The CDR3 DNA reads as TGTGCCAGCAGTTTAAGCCTAGCGGGGGCTCAAGAGACCCAGTACTTC. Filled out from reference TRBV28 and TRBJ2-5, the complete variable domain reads DVKVTQSSRYLVKRTGEKVFLECVQDMDHENMFWYRQDPGLGLRLIYFSYDVKMKEKGDIPEGYSVSREKKERFSLILESASTNQTSMYLCASSLSLAGAQETQYFGPGTRLLVL.

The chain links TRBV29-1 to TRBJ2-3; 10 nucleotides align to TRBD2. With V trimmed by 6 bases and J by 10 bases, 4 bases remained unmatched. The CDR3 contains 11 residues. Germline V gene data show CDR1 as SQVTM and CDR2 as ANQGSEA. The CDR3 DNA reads TGCAGCGTACTAGCGGGAACTGCGCAGTATTTT. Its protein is CSVLAGTAQYF.

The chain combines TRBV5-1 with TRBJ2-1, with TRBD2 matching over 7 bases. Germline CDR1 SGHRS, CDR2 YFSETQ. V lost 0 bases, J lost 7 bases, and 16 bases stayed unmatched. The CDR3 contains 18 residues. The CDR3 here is CASSLEDSGWSSTNEQFF. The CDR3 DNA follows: TGCGCCAGCAGCTTGGAAGATAGCGGGTGGAGTTCTACGAATGAGCAGTTCTTC.

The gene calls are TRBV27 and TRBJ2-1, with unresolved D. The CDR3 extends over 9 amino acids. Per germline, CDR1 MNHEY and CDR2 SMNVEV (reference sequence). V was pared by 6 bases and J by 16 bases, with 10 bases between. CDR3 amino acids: CASSPEFFF. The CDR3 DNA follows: TGTGCCAGCAGCCCGGAATTTTTCTTC.